The 25 T cell receptor beta chains below come from one sample, sequenced in a study of cytomegalovirus exposure and HLA in healthy donors. The PCR made use of 60 Vbeta and 13 Jbeta primers. Produced via immunoSEQ multiplex PCR; TCRdb's table is partial and in-frame only. The profile shows 200,000 to 250,000 clones, over 60% of them singletons. Sequenced material: PBMCs. These receptors all come from a man younger than 30 in good health and CMV-seronegative.

J is TRBJ1-4 and V is TRBV30; weak D call: TRBD1 (5 bases). V was shortened by 7 bases and J by 0 bases, with 9 bases between the two germline ends. The CDR3 has 13 residues. Germline CDR1 is GTSNPN and CDR2 is SVGIG (reference sequence). The CDR3 DNA sequence: TGTGCCTTCACGGGGGCAACTAATGAAAAACTGTTTTTT. Residues: CAFTGATNEKLFF.

This chain uses TRBV27 with TRBJ2-5; D is possibly TRBD1 (6 bases). V lost 6 bases and J lost 2, with 10 bases in between. Per germline, CDR1 MNHEY and CDR2 SMNVEV (reference sequence). This CDR3 contains 13 residues. CDR3 residues: CASRPGHQETQYF. DNA of the CDR3: TGTGCCAGCAGACCGGGACATCAAGAGACCCAGTACTTC.

This clone was found a few times. V is TRBV5-8 and J is TRBJ1-5, with D possibly matching TRBD1 (6 bases). From germline, CDR1 is SGHTS and CDR2 YDEGEE. This CDR3 comprises 14 residues. Trimming left V 4 bases short and J 7 bases short, with 15 bases between. CDR3 DNA: TGTGCCAGCAGCCAAGGGGGAGAGGCACAGCCCCAGCATTTT. Encoded protein: CASSQGGEAQPQHF.

This chain uses TRBV6-6 with TRBJ2-3; D gene ambiguous. From germline, CDR1 is MNHNY and CDR2 SVGAGI (reference sequence). The CDR3 consists of 14 residues. V lost 5 bases and J lost 4, with 13 bases in between. CDR3 residues: CASSDPGSSDTQYF. CDR3 DNA: TGTGCCAGCAGTGACCCCGGGTCGTCAGATACGCAGTATTTT.

The rearrangement joins TRBV9 to TRBJ1-4; D is undetermined. CDR3 length equals 14 residues. Between the trimmed V and J ends, which lost 1 base and 7 bases, there was a span of 11 bases. Germline V gene data show CDR1 as SGDLS and CDR2 as YYNGEE. CDR3 DNA: TGTGCCAGCAGCGTAACTGAGGGCAGTGAAAAACTGTTTTTT. Translating it yields CASSVTEGSEKLFF.

CDR3 nucleotide sequence: TGTGCCAGCAGCCGGGACTCTTATTCGGAGACCCAGTACTTC. Amino acid sequence: CASSRDSYSETQYF. V and J are TRBV5-6 and TRBJ2-5, with D perhaps TRBD2 (6 bases). V lost 4 bases, J lost 5 bases, and 15 bases lay in between. Per the germline V gene, CDR1 is SGHDT and CDR2 is YYEEEE. The CDR3 runs 14 residues.

The chain carries TRBV7-9 and TRBJ2-5, with D maybe TRBD2 (6 bases). The V gene's germline CDR1 is SEHNR and CDR2 FQNEAQ (reference sequence). The V gene lost 3 bases and the J gene lost 7 bases, with 6 bases spanning the gap. This CDR3 spans 11 amino acids. The CDR3 spells CASSLEGTQYF. The CDR3 DNA sequence: TGTGCCAGCAGCTTGGAGGGGACCCAGTACTTC. The whole variable domain, filled in from reference TRBV7-9 and TRBJ2-5, reads DTGVSQNPRHKITKRGQNVTFRCDPISEHNRLYWYRQTLGQGPEFLTYFQNEAQLEKSRLLSDRFSAERPKGSFSTLEIQRTEQGDSAMYLCASSLEGTQYFGPGTRLLVL.

The CDR3 bases are TGTGCCTGCCAACAGGGGGGAAACACCATATATTTT. Its protein is CACQQGGNTIYF. The rearrangement links TRBV30 to TRBJ1-3; TRBD1 agrees at 7 bases. Germline CDR1 reads GTSNPN; CDR2 reads SVGIG (reference sequence). The J segment lost 4 bases and the V segment lost 6 bases, leaving 3 bases of the junction unmatched. This CDR3 has 12 amino acids.

DNA for the CDR3: TGTGCCAGCAGTCGGACAGGGGGATTCACCGGGGAGCTGTTTTTT. Amino acid sequence: CASSRTGGFTGELFF. This chain links TRBV28 with TRBJ2-2; 10 bases align to TRBD1. This CDR3 is 15 amino acids long. Germline CDR1 MDHEN, CDR2 SYDVKM. V shed 5 bases and J 4 bases; nucleotides not matched to a gene: 4.

The J gene is TRBJ1-2, the V gene TRBV25-1; D is perhaps TRBD1 (5 bases). The length of the CDR3 is 12 residues. Trimming left V 6 bases short and J 6 bases short, with 11 bases between. Germline V gene sequence: CDR1 MGHDK, CDR2 SYGVNS. As DNA, the CDR3 is TGTGCCAGCAGCCCGACGGGGGATGGCTACACCTTC. Its protein product is CASSPTGDGYTF.

V and J are TRBV7-9 and TRBJ2-3, with 9 bases identical to TRBD1. J lost 3 bases, V lost 4 bases, and 8 bases had no gene match. This CDR3 has 16 residues. Germline CDR1 SEHNR, CDR2 FQNEAQ (reference sequence). The CDR3 loop is CASSSTRDRATDTQYF. CDR3 DNA sequence: TGTGCCAGCAGCTCAACCCGGGACAGGGCAACAGATACGCAGTATTTT.

The rearrangement joins TRBV5-1 to TRBJ1-2; 12 nucleotides align to TRBD1. Germline CDR1 is SGHRS and CDR2 is YFSETQ. This CDR3 has 14 amino acids. V shed 2 bases and J 7 bases; nucleotides not matched to a gene: 3. The CDR3 reads CASSLPGQGAGYTF. CDR3 DNA: TGCGCCAGCAGCTTACCGGGACAGGGGGCTGGCTACACCTTC.

This clone was recorded only once. This chain uses TRBV29-1 with TRBJ2-1; D is uncertain. V gave up 7 bases and J gave up 3 bases, with 13 bases separating them. CDR1 and CDR2 (germline): SQVTM, ANQGSEA. The CDR3 runs to 13 residues. In DNA form, the CDR3 reads TGCAGCGCGGAGCCTTCGGACTACAATGAGCAGTTCTTC. Translating it yields CSAEPSDYNEQFF.

The V gene is TRBV5-8, the J gene TRBJ2-2; 11 nucleotides align to TRBD2. The CDR3 runs to 17 residues. Per the germline V gene, CDR1 is SGHTS and CDR2 is YDEGEE. V was clipped by 4 bases and J by 2 bases; unmatched bases: 7. The CDR3 region has the DNA TGTGCCAGCAGCAGGTTGGGACTAGCGGACAACACCGGGGAGCTGTTTTTT. Encoded protein: CASSRLGLADNTGELFF.

This chain links TRBV30 with TRBJ2-6; a weak D match, TRBD1 (5 bases). V shed 2 bases and J shed 2 bases, with 16 bases lying between them. This CDR3 region has 17 residues. Germline values: CDR1 GTSNPN, CDR2 SVGIG (reference sequence). CDR3 sequence reads: CAWSIGQSSTGANVLTF. CDR3 nucleotide sequence: TGTGCCTGGAGTATCGGACAAAGCTCTACTGGGGCCAACGTCCTGACTTTC. The whole variable domain, remainder taken from reference TRBV30 and TRBJ2-6, is SQTIHQWPATLVQPVGSPLSLECTVEGTSNPNLYWYRQAAGRGLQLLFYSVGIGQISSEVPQNLSASRPQDRQFILSSKKLLLSDSGFYLCAWSIGQSSTGANVLTFGAGSRLTVL.

The chain employs TRBV9 and TRBJ2-7, with 11 bases fitting TRBD2. This CDR3 is 15 amino acids long. J was trimmed by 5 bases and V by 3 bases; bases with no gene match: 7. Germline V gives CDR1 SGDLS, CDR2 YYNGEE. The CDR3 nucleotides read TGTGCCAGCAGCGCGGTGGGACTAGCGGATAACGAGCAGTACTTC. Its protein product is CASSAVGLADNEQYF.

The J gene is TRBJ2-5, the V gene TRBV4-3; D may be TRBD1 (6 bases). Germline CDR1 reads LGHNA; CDR2 reads YSLEER. This CDR3 has 14 residues. Trimming pared 4 bases from V and 2 bases from J, leaving 11 bases between. CDR3 sequence: CASSPTGKQETQYF. CDR3 nucleotide sequence: TGCGCCAGCAGCCCAACAGGGAAACAAGAGACCCAGTACTTC.

The rearrangement links TRBV30 to TRBJ1-1; D gene ambiguous. The CDR3 extends over 12 amino acids. Trimming pared 0 bases from V and 8 bases from J, leaving 10 bases between. Germline CDR1 reads GTSNPN; CDR2 reads SVGIG (reference sequence). DNA of the CDR3: TGTGCCTGGAGTGTTCACACCGTCGAAGCTTTCTTT. Amino acids: CAWSVHTVEAFF.

The chain joins TRBV10-3 to TRBJ1-2, with D perhaps matching TRBD1 (5 bases). V lost 3 bases and J lost 2, with 16 bases in between. Germline V gives CDR1 ENHRY, CDR2 SYGVKD. This CDR3 region has 16 residues. DNA for the CDR3: TGTGCCATCAGTGACAGGTTAGGGCAGGGAAACTATGGCTACACCTTC. Its translation is CAISDRLGQGNYGYTF.

A note on this clone: Because the CDR3's place on the DNA is in doubt, the DNA is left out and the CDR3 is given as listed by TCRdb. The gene calls are TRBV27 and TRBJ2-4; the DNA was not used to check the table's D call, TRBD2. Both ends counted, the CDR3 spans 20 residues. The germline gives CDR1 MNHEY, CDR2 SMNVEV (reference sequence). The CDR3 reads CASSTSPGLAGGPFKNIQYF.

V is TRBV19 and J is TRBJ1-1; no definite D call. CDR1 LNHDA and CDR2 SQIVND come from the germline V gene (reference sequence). Trimming left V 5 bases short and J 2 bases short, with 9 bases between. This CDR3 is 13 amino acids long. The CDR3 bases are TGTGCCAGTAGTCATACAGTAAACACTGAAGCTTTCTTT. This codes for CASSHTVNTEAFF.

Only one count was recorded for this clone. The CDR3 DNA is TGTCTAGCGGGGGCTAGCACAGATACGCAGTATTTT. Its translation is CLAGASTDTQYF. V usage is TRBV7-2 and J usage is TRBJ2-3, with TRBD2 matching over 10 bases. Germline CDR1 and CDR2: SGHTA and FQGNSA. The CDR3 runs 12 residues.

The chain couples TRBV5-6 to TRBJ2-7; 9 nucleotides agree with TRBD1. CDR1 SGHDT and CDR2 YYEEEE come from the germline V gene. With 4 bases clipped from V and 0 bases from J, the junction kept 5 bases outside the gene matches. The CDR3 has 15 amino acids. The CDR3 DNA reads as TGTGCCAGCAGCCCGGAGGGACAGGGCTCCTACGAGCAGTACTTC. Protein sequence: CASSPEGQGSYEQYF.

This chain joins TRBV27 and TRBJ2-1; 7 nucleotides line up with TRBD2. Trimming took 2 bases from V and 2 from J; bases not matched to a gene: 3. Germline CDR1 is MNHEY and CDR2 is SMNVEV (reference sequence). This CDR3 has 15 residues. The CDR3 bases are TGTGCCAGCAGTTTAGGCGGGAGTACCTACAATGAGCAGTTCTTC. Its translation is CASSLGGSTYNEQFF.

The V and J genes are TRBV27 and TRBJ1-1; D might be TRBD1 (5 bases). The CDR3 is 14 residues long. CDR1 and CDR2 (germline): MNHEY, SMNVEV (reference sequence). Deletions cut 11 bases from V and 1 base from J, with 17 bases between. CDR3 coding DNA: TGTGCCGTCTCAGCTGGGGGGAGGAACACTGAAGCTTTCTTT. Protein product: CAVSAGGRNTEAFF.